This TCR beta chain was profiled in a study of PD-L1 blockade in urothelial cancer. Time point specified: pretreatment peripheral blood. The patients' disease, urothelial carcinoma, was locally advanced or metastatic. Anywhere from 1 to 8 samples came from each patient, spanning pretreatment and on-treatment. Spiked synthetic TCR analogs estimated absolute template abundance per PCR. This table comes from immunoSEQ multiplex PCR, and its TCRdb copy is limited to in-frame clones, with some not included. This sample has about 70,000 clones, with roughly nine tenths found just once. Per the germline V gene, CDR1 is SGDLS and CDR2 is YYNGEE. This CDR3 is 15 amino acids long. The V gene end was trimmed by 0 bases and the J gene end by 8 bases; junction bases not matched to a gene: 10.

This sequence originates from a man aged 65 to 85 with urothelial cancer. Source: PBMCs, taken around atezolizumab (anti-PD-L1) treatment. V is TRBV9 and J is TRBJ1-2; TRBD1 aligns across 7 bases. CDR3 DNA sequence: TGTGCCAGCAGCGTAGACTCAGGGGGGCGAGGGGGCTACACCTTC. This codes for CASSVDSGGRGGYTF.